This T cell receptor (beta chain) was sequenced for a study of early T cells in non-severe SARS-CoV-2 infection. This clonotype came up many times. The germline gives CDR1 ENHRY, CDR2 SYGVKD. The length of the CDR3 is 11 residues. V was clipped by 2 bases and J by 6 bases, with 2 bases between them. In TCRdb, the 5' RACE reads were re-called with MiXCR into one record per CDR3 protein. The data contain roughly 51,000 distinct CDR3 sequences, roughly 7.7% of them seen just once; the ten biggest clones take up roughly 6%. Sequenced sample: whole blood. The rearrangement uses TRBV10-3 and TRBJ2-1; no clear D. This receptor was taken from an adult who was a healthcare worker with PCR-confirmed SARS-CoV-2 infection or an uninfected control (not recorded which). As DNA, the CDR3 is TGTGCCATCAGTGAGGGCAATGAGCAGTTCTTC. Its translation: CAISEGNEQFF.